What follows are 14 T cell receptor beta chains derived from one specimen sequenced in a study of T cells in Graves' hyperthyroidism and ophthalmopathy. RNA transcripts yielded amplified TCR beta CDR3 regions. The HTBI primer set was used in a first-round RT-PCR of the TCR CDR3. TCRdb analysed the multiplex PCR reads with MiXCR anew, one entry per CDR3 protein. This table has about 640,000 distinct CDR3 sequences, less than 25% appearing once. Sequencing was carried out using blood. These receptors came from a man aged 25 to 45 with Graves' ophthalmopathy.

The chain employs TRBV6-1 and TRBJ2-5; perhaps TRBD2 as D (5 bases). V was cut by 7 bases and J by 4 bases, with 25 bases left in between. From germline, CDR1 is MNHNS and CDR2 SASEGT. This CDR3 is 17 amino acids long. Written as DNA, the CDR3 is TGTGCCAGCATTATCCCTCGTTGTGGGAGTATGGGAGAGACCCAGTACTTC. As protein: CASIIPRCGSMGETQYF.

At least ten counts were recorded for this clonotype. At one boundary the junction diverges from the germline segment, which might be a read error. V gene TRBV12-3 or TRBV12-4 combines with J gene TRBJ2-5, with TRBD2 matching over 8 bases. This CDR3 has 14 amino acids. CDR3 bases: TGTGCCAGCACTTTAACCGGGGGGGAAGAGACCCAGTACTTC. Its translation is CASTLTGGEETQYF.

In this sample, this clonotype turned up a few times. The chain combines TRBV27 with TRBJ1-1; D possibly corresponds to TRBD1 (5 bases). The V and J ends lost 8 bases and 0 bases respectively, with 28 bases between them. The germline CDR1 and CDR2 sequences are MNHEY and SMNVEV (reference sequence). The CDR3 runs to 19 residues. The CDR3 region is CASPIYPYVQGVMNTEAFF. Written as DNA, the CDR3 is TGTGCCAGCCCAATATACCCTTATGTCCAGGGTGTCATGAACACTGAAGCTTTCTTT.

This clonotype has just a few counts. V is TRBV11-2 and J is TRBJ1-3, with D tentatively TRBD1 (5 bases). Trimming took off 4 bases at V and 4 bases at J, with 17 bases between the two ends. Germline CDR1 is SGHAT and CDR2 is FQNNGV. There are 16 residues in the CDR3. The CDR3 sequence is CASSSDLLGGGNTIYF. CDR3 nucleotide sequence: TGTGCCAGCAGCTCAGACCTGCTGGGGGGGGGAAACACCATATATTTT.

This clonotype was recorded a few times. CDR3 nucleotides: TGTGCCAGCACTAAGGGGGAGGCCACTGAAGCTTTCTTT. Protein: CASTKGEATEAFF. V is TRBV6-1 and J is TRBJ1-1; D may be TRBD1 (6 bases). This CDR3 comprises 13 residues. Germline loops: CDR1 MNHNS, CDR2 SASEGT. Trimming shortened V by 7 bases and J by 4 bases, and 13 bases separated the two germline ends.

This clonotype was detected ten times or more. The rearrangement joins TRBV6-1 to TRBJ2-3; no clear D gene. CDR3 length: 12 residues. V gave up 3 bases and J gave up 0 bases, with 1 base separating them. CDR1 and CDR2 (germline): MNHNS, SASEGT. The CDR3 bases are TGTGCCAGCAGTGACAGCACAGATACGCAGTATTTT. Translation: CASSDSTDTQYF.

This clonotype came up a few times. The rearrangement joins TRBV14 to TRBJ1-2, with 8 bases fitting TRBD1. Germline V gives CDR1 SGHDN, CDR2 FVKESK. V shed 4 bases and J 7 bases; nucleotides not matched to a gene: 14. This CDR3 contains 16 residues. CDR3 loop: CASSPTQGAQGSGYTF. The CDR3 coding sequence is TGTGCCAGCAGCCCGACGCAGGGGGCGCAAGGAAGTGGCTACACCTTC.

This clonotype was recorded a few times. CDR3 loop: CASSYRQGSNQPQHF. The CDR3 DNA follows: TGTGCCAGCAGTTATCGACAGGGTAGCAATCAGCCCCAGCATTTT. J is TRBJ1-5 and V is TRBV6-5; TRBD1 matches at 7 bases. This CDR3 contains 15 residues. V lost 3 bases to trimming and J lost 0 bases; unmatched junction nucleotides: 2. Germline V gene data show CDR1 as MNHEY and CDR2 as SVGAGI.

This chain joins TRBV25-1 and TRBJ1-3; weak D call: TRBD1 (5 bases). Germline V lookup: CDR1 MGHDK, CDR2 SYGVNS. V was clipped by 8 bases and J by 4 bases, with 15 bases between them. The CDR3 totals 14 residues. CDR3 residues: CASQGGAAGNTIYF. In nucleotides, the CDR3 is TGTGCCAGCCAGGGTGGGGCAGCCGGAAACACCATATATTTT. Using reference TRBV25-1 and TRBJ1-3 for the parts outside the CDR3, the full variable domain is EADIYQTPRYLVIGTGKKITLECSQTMGHDKMYWYQQDPGMELHLIHYSYGVNSTEKGDLSSESTVSRIRTEHFPLTLESARPSHTSQYLCASQGGAAGNTIYFGEGSWLTVV.

There are a few counts of this clonotype. This sequence joins TRBV27 and TRBJ2-7, with a possible D match to TRBD2 (5 bases). The CDR3 is made up of 14 amino acids. Germline assignment: CDR1 MNHEY and CDR2 SMNVEV (reference sequence). V shed 5 bases and J shed 1 base, with 12 bases lying between them. The CDR3 bases are TGTGCCAGCAGTCGGGTTTCGGGGTCCTACGAGCAGTACTTC. Translating it yields CASSRVSGSYEQYF.

This clonotype was counted only a few times. J is TRBJ2-7 and V is TRBV6-5; 10 bases are a match to TRBD2. Per the germline V gene, CDR1 is MNHEY and CDR2 is SVGAGI. This CDR3 contains 17 residues. V gave up 2 bases and J gave up 2 bases; unmatched junction bases: 9. The CDR3 sequence is CASSYGLGSGRTYEQYF. CDR3 coding DNA: TGTGCCAGCAGTTACGGACTAGGTAGCGGGAGGACCTACGAGCAGTACTTC.

This clonotype was seen many times. The chain carries TRBV6-2 or TRBV6-3 and TRBJ1-1; no reliable D call. Germline assignment: CDR1 MNHEY and CDR2 SVGEGT. The CDR3 spans 13 residues. V was trimmed by 3 bases and J by 4 bases, leaving 9 bases between them. CDR3 loop: CASSYMGSTEAFF. For the CDR3, the DNA is TGTGCCAGCAGTTATATGGGGAGCACTGAAGCTTTCTTT.

The rearrangement links TRBV11-2 to TRBJ2-3, with TRBD2 matching over 8 bases. V was pared by 5 bases and J by 4 bases, with 14 bases of the junction left unmatched. CDR1 is SGHAT, CDR2 FQNNGV, per germline. The CDR3 totals 17 residues. Here the CDR3 DNA reads TGTGCCAGCAGCCCTAACGGACTAGCCCCCACCGCAGATACGCAGTATTTT. Protein sequence: CASSPNGLAPTADTQYF.

This clonotype was seen once. With a much larger clone just one base away, this may be a read error. This rearrangement joins TRBV11-2 to TRBJ2-7, with D perhaps TRBD1 (8 bases). The CDR3 extends over 15 amino acids. Germline V lookup: CDR1 SGHAT, CDR2 FQNNGV. CDR3 region: CASSLGHRGGYERYF. As DNA, the CDR3 is TGTGCCAGCAGCTTAGGTCACAGGGGGGGATACGAGCGGTACTTC.